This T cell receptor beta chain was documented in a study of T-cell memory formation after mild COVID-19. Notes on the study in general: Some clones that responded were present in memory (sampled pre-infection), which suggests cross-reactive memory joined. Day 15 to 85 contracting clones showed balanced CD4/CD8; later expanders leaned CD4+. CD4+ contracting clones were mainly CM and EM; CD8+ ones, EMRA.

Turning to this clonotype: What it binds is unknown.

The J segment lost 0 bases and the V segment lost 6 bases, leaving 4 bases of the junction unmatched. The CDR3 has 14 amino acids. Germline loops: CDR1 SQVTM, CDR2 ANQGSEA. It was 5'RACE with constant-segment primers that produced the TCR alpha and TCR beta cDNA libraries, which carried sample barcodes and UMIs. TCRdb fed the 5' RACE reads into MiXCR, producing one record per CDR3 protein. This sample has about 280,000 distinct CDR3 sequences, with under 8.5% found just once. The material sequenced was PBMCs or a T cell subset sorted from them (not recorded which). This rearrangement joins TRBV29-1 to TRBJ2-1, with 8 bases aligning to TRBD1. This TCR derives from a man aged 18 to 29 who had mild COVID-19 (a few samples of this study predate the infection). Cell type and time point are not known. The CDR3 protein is CSVRGLSSYNEQFF. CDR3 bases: TGCAGCGTCAGGGGGCTCAGCTCCTACAATGAGCAGTTCTTC.